Below, 20 T cell receptor beta chains from the same sample are listed, as sequenced in a study of blood T cell repertoires in COVID-19. Profiled with immunoSEQ multiplex PCR; TCRdb holds only in-frame clones, not every one. The repertoire consists of about 360,000 clones, with 75% to 90% occurring once and the leading ten covering just over 7%. Sequenced sample: peripheral blood. These receptors all come from a woman in her sixties with COVID-19, enrolled during active disease.

The rearrangement links TRBV29-1 to TRBJ1-1; D perhaps matches TRBD1 (5 bases). This CDR3 has 12 residues. Trimming shortened V by 4 bases and J by 7 bases, and 13 bases separated the two germline ends. Germline V gene sequence: CDR1 SQVTM, CDR2 ANQGSEA. The chain's CDR3 is CSVAGGTIEAFF. DNA of the CDR3: TGCAGCGTTGCGGGCGGGACTATTGAAGCTTTCTTT.

The chain recombines TRBV12-2 with TRBJ2-7; the D call in the table, TRBD2, was not verified against the DNA. TRBV12-2 is labeled a pseudogene. The CDR3 is 11 amino acids. In nucleotides, the CDR3 is TGTGCAAGCGGGGGGGCTGACGAGCAGTACTTC. As protein: CASGGADEQYF.

The chain combines TRBV28 with TRBJ1-5; D not certain. This CDR3 region has 14 residues. The V end lost 3 bases, the J end lost 9 bases, and 15 bases lay between the germline ends. Germline CDR1 and CDR2: MDHEN and SYDVKM. Written as DNA, the CDR3 is TGTGCCAGCAGTTTTGTACAGATAAGTCGGCCCCAGCATTTT. Protein: CASSFVQISRPQHF. The whole variable domain, remainder taken from reference TRBV28 and TRBJ1-5, is DVKVTQSSRYLVKRTGEKVFLECVQDMDHENMFWYRQDPGLGLRLIYFSYDVKMKEKGDIPEGYSVSREKKERFSLILESASTNQTSMYLCASSFVQISRPQHFGDGTRLSIL.

The V and J genes are TRBV5-1 and TRBJ2-7, with TRBD1 identical over 7 bases. With 5 bases clipped from V and 0 bases from J, the junction kept 5 bases outside the gene matches. CDR1 and CDR2 (germline): SGHRS, YFSETQ. CDR3 length: 14 residues. As DNA, the CDR3 is TGCGCCAGCAGATCCGGGACAGTCTCCTACGAGCAGTACTTC. It yields the protein CASRSGTVSYEQYF.

This clone has only a few counts. This chain links TRBV18 with TRBJ1-4, with no clear D. Looked up from germline, CDR1 is KGHSH and CDR2 is LQKENI. The ends were cut back, 2 bases at V and 7 bases at J, with 17 bases in the middle. The length of the CDR3 is 16 residues. The CDR3 protein is CASSPTLAGSGEKLFF. The CDR3, as DNA: TGTGCCAGCTCACCAACCCTCGCGGGATCGGGTGAAAAACTGTTTTTT.

The gene calls are TRBV7-3 and TRBJ2-2, with a possible D match to TRBD2 (6 bases). Trimming stripped 2 bases from V and 6 bases from J, with 13 bases between. Germline CDR1 and CDR2: SGHTA and FQGTGA. The CDR3 is 15 amino acids. The CDR3 loop reads CASSLLGTVAGELFF. Here the CDR3 DNA reads TGTGCCAGCAGCTTACTCGGGACTGTCGCCGGGGAGCTGTTTTTT.

V usage is TRBV6-5 and J usage is TRBJ1-5; no firm D call. The CDR3 covers 12 residues. V lost 2 bases and J 8 bases, leaving 7 bases between the germline ends. Germline CDR1 MNHEY, CDR2 SVGAGI. The CDR3 nucleotides are TGTGCCAGCAGTTACCCCGGGGAGCCCCAGCATTTT. Translating gives CASSYPGEPQHF.

The rearrangement joins TRBV7-9 to TRBJ2-5; 7 nucleotides line up with TRBD2. The germline V gene encodes CDR1 SEHNR and CDR2 FQNEAQ (reference sequence). Trimming took 3 bases from V and 7 from J; bases not matched to a gene: 8. The CDR3 is 14 residues long. This chain's CDR3 is CASSLSGDGATQYF. In DNA form, the CDR3 reads TGTGCCAGCAGCTTGAGCGGGGATGGAGCGACCCAGTACTTC.

This rearrangement joins TRBV2 to TRBJ2-1; 9 nucleotides agree with TRBD1. Trimming removed 7 bases from V and 7 bases from J; junction bases left unmatched: 11. CDR3 length: 15 residues. The germline V gene has CDR1 SNHLY and CDR2 FYNNEI. CDR3 sequence reads: CASTTQTGGGNEQFF. Here the CDR3 DNA reads TGTGCCAGCACCACCCAGACAGGGGGAGGTAATGAGCAGTTCTTC.

This clone was seen a handful of times. The gene calls are TRBV29-1 and TRBJ1-5, with a tentative D call TRBD1 (6 bases). The V gene lost 0 bases and the J gene lost 2 bases, with 8 bases spanning the gap. The CDR3 runs 14 residues. Germline V gene lookup returns CDR1 SQVTM and CDR2 ANQGSEA. The CDR3 region has the DNA TGCAGCGTTGAAGAAGAGGGGGGCAATCAGCCCCAGCATTTT. Protein: CSVEEEGGNQPQHF.

The rearrangement links TRBV30 to TRBJ2-7; TRBD2 aligns across 9 bases. Germline CDR1 GTSNPN, CDR2 SVGIG (reference sequence). V was pared by 0 bases and J by 7 bases, with 7 bases of the junction left unmatched. The CDR3 is 14 residues long. The CDR3 is CAWSVEGLAGEQYF. DNA of the CDR3: TGTGCCTGGAGTGTAGAGGGTCTAGCGGGGGAGCAGTACTTC.

This clone was counted a single time. J is TRBJ2-3 and V is TRBV9, with D maybe TRBD1 (5 bases). With 0 bases removed from V and 0 bases from J, the gap between germline ends came to 11 bases. The CDR3 spans 16 residues. CDR1 SGDLS and CDR2 YYNGEE come from the germline V gene. Written as DNA, the CDR3 is TGTGCCAGCAGCGTAGAAGGGGCACCAAGCACAGATACGCAGTATTTT. Amino acids: CASSVEGAPSTDTQYF. Supplemented by reference TRBV9 and TRBJ2-3, the full variable domain reads DSGVTQTPKHLITATGQRVTLRCSPRSGDLSVYWYQQSLDQGLQFLIQYYNGEERAKGNILERFSAQQFPDLHSELNLSSLELGDSALYFCASSVEGAPSTDTQYFGPGTRLTVL.

V and J are TRBV27 and TRBJ1-1; 7 bases are a match to TRBD1. V shed 8 bases, J shed 3 bases, and the junction held 6 bases outside the gene matches. The CDR3 length is 13 residues. Germline-derived CDR1 and CDR2 are MNHEY and SMNVEV (reference sequence). CDR3 sequence: CASYTGVDTEAFF. In DNA, the CDR3 is TGTGCCAGCTATACAGGGGTTGACACTGAAGCTTTCTTT.

V usage is TRBV5-1 and J usage is TRBJ2-3; D is perhaps TRBD1 (6 bases). CDR1 is SGHRS and CDR2 is YFSETQ in the germline V gene. V dropped 4 bases and J dropped 3 bases, with 12 bases sitting between them. The CDR3 runs to 14 residues. The CDR3, as DNA: TGCGCCAGCAGCATGGACAGCTCGACAGATACGCAGTATTTT. Amino acids: CASSMDSSTDTQYF. Full variable domain (remainder filled in from reference TRBV5-1 and TRBJ2-3): KAGVTQTPRYLIKTRGQQVTLSCSPISGHRSVSWYQQTPGQGLQFLFEYFSETQRNKGNFPGRFSGRQFSNSRSEMNVSTLELGDSALYLCASSMDSSTDTQYFGPGTRLTVL.

The chain combines TRBV12-3 or TRBV12-4 with TRBJ1-6; a possible D gene is TRBD1 (5 bases). This CDR3 is built from 13 residues. V dropped 7 bases and J dropped 6 bases, with 10 bases sitting between them. CDR3 bases: TGTGCCAGCACCTCAGGGCCTAATTCACCCCTCCACTTT. This encodes CASTSGPNSPLHF.

The genes are TRBV24-1 and TRBJ2-2, with a weak D call TRBD1 (5 bases). Germline V gives CDR1 KGHDR, CDR2 SFDVKD. Trimming took 3 bases from V and 1 from J, leaving 5 bases between them. The CDR3 extends over 14 amino acids. The CDR3, as DNA: TGTGCCACCAGTGATCAGGGGAACACCGGGGAGCTGTTTTTT. It encodes CATSDQGNTGELFF.

The chain joins TRBV9 to TRBJ1-4; D is unresolved. The CDR3 extends over 15 amino acids. Between the trimmed V and J ends, which lost 4 bases and 15 bases, there was a span of 25 bases. Germline V gene sequence: CDR1 SGDLS, CDR2 YYNGEE. DNA of the CDR3: TGTGCCAGCAGCCCCAGAGGTACACCTCCTGGGGAGATGTTTTTT. This translates into CASSPRGTPPGEMFF.

CDR3 in DNA: TGTGCCAGCAGTTACGGGTTCGGGGGTAGCACAGATACGCAGTATTTT. Translation: CASSYGFGGSTDTQYF. J is TRBJ2-3 and V is TRBV6-5, with a tentative D call TRBD2 (6 bases). CDR3 size: 16 residues. The germline V gene has CDR1 MNHEY and CDR2 SVGAGI. Trimming pared 2 bases from V and 0 bases from J, leaving 12 bases between.

As DNA, the CDR3 is TGCAGCGTTGCCGGACAGGGCCTCTACAATGAGCAGTTCTTC. Its translation is CSVAGQGLYNEQFF. The rearrangement uses TRBV29-1 and TRBJ2-1; 8 positions match TRBD1. V shed 4 bases and J 3 bases; nucleotides not matched to a gene: 5. Germline V gene lookup returns CDR1 SQVTM and CDR2 ANQGSEA. The CDR3 is 14 residues long.

This chain joins TRBV30 and TRBJ1-2; TRBD1 aligns across 7 bases. Germline V gene sequence: CDR1 GTSNPN, CDR2 SVGIG (reference sequence). The trim removed 0 bases at V and 7 bases at J, leaving 11 bases unmatched. The CDR3 is made up of 15 amino acids. CDR3 DNA sequence: TGTGCCTGGAGTGTACAAGACAGGGTAATAGGTGGCTACACCTTC. Translated: CAWSVQDRVIGGYTF.